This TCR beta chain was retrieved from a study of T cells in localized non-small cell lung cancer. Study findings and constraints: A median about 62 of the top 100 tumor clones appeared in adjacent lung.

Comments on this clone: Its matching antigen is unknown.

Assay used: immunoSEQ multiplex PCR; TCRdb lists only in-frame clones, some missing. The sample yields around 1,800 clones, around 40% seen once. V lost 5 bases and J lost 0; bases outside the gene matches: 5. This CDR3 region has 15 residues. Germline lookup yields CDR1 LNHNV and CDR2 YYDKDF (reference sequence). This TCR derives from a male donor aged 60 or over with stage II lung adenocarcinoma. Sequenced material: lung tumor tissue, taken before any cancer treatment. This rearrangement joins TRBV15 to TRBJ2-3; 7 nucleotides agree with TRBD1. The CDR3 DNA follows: TGTGCCACCAGCCGAGGGACAGCTAGCACAGATACGCAGTATTTT. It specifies CATSRGTASTDTQYF. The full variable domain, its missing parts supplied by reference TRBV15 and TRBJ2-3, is DAMVIQNPRYQVTQFGKPVTLSCSQTLNHNVMYWYQQKSSQAPKLLFHYYDKDFNNEADTPDNFQSRRPNTSFCFLDIRSPGLGDTAMYLCATSRGTASTDTQYFGPGTRLTVL.